This T cell receptor beta chain was captured by sequencing in a study of T cell repertoires in cytomegalovirus infection. TCRdb passed the reads through MiXCR, listing each CDR3 protein once. The sample has approximately 180,000 distinct CDR3 sequences; 8% to 10% are singletons. This clonotype was observed many times. The sequenced sample consisted of PBMCs. This clonotype was sampled from a human donor in good health (CMV status not recorded). Some clones in this sample may be carry-over from other donors' samples.

CDR3: CASSTPAGLQETQYF. In DNA, the CDR3 is TGTGCCAGCAGTACCCCGGCGGGCCTCCAAGAGACCCAGTACTTC. This chain links TRBV28 with TRBJ2-5; D possibly corresponds to TRBD2 (5 bases). Germline V gene lookup returns CDR1 MDHEN and CDR2 SYDVKM. The V gene lost 5 bases and the J gene lost 1 base, with 14 bases spanning the gap. The CDR3 is 15 amino acids.